Sequencing of this T cell receptor beta chain was carried out in a study of CD8 T cells in ankylosing spondylitis. Using its own MiXCR run on the 5' RACE reads, TCRdb lists one record per CDR3 protein. The sample has about 260,000 distinct CDR3 sequences, about 19% seen once; the top ten hold 7.8%. This CDR3 comprises 18 residues. Losses at the gene ends were 1 base for V and 4 bases for J; bases not matched to a gene: 12. Germline lookup yields CDR1 LGHNA and CDR2 YNFKEQ. The clonotype originates from a male donor with ankylosing spondylitis or in good health (not recorded which). The sample was blood, either unsorted or a sorted T cell fraction (not recorded which). This chain joins TRBV4-2 and TRBJ2-1; 8 positions agree with TRBD2. The CDR3 coding sequence is TGTGCCAGCAGCCAAGCGTCGGGGGGGGCGGGGGGTTACAATGAGCAGTTCTTC. This sequence encodes CASSQASGGAGGYNEQFF.